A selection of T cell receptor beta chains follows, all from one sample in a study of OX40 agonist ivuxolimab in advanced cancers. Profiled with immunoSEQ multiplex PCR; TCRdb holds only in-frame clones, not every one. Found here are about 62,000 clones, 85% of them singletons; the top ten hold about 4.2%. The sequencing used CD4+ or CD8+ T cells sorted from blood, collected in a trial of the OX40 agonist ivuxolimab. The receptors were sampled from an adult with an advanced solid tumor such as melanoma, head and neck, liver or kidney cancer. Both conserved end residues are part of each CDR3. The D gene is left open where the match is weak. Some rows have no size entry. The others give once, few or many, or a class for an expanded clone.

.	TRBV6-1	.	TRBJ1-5	CASSELGSNQPQHF	TGTGCCAGCAGTGAGTTGGGCAGCAATCAGCCCCAGCATTTT
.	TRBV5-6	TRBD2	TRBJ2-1	CASSLSTSGFSYNEQFF	TGTGCCAGCAGCTTGTCGACTAGCGGGTTCTCCTACAATGAGCAGTTCTTC
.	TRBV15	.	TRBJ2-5	CATQNDPGETQYF	TGTGCCACACAGAACGACCCGGGGGAGACCCAGTACTTC
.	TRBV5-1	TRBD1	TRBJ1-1	CASRPDRGGTEAFF	TGCGCCAGCAGACCGGACAGGGGTGGCACTGAAGCTTTCTTT
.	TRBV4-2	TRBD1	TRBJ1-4	CASSQGTGGVGEKLFF	TGTGCCAGCAGCCAGGGGACAGGGGGCGTTGGTGAAAAACTGTTTTTT
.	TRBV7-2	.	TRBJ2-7	CASTRFKGANHEQYF	TGTGCCAGCACTCGATTTAAGGGAGCCAACCACGAGCAGTACTTC
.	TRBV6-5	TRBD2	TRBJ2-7	CASSSHASGSYEQYF	TGTGCCAGCAGTTCCCACGCTAGCGGGTCATACGAGCAGTACTTC
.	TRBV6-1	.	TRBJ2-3	CASSLDSPDTQYF	TGTGCCAGCAGTCTGGACAGTCCAGATACGCAGTATTTT
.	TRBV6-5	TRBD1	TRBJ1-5	CASSGDRVSNQPQHF	TGTGCCAGCAGCGGGGACAGGGTTAGCAATCAGCCCCAGCATTTT
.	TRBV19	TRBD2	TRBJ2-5	CASSIGGSGGAVSGTQYF	TGTGCCAGTAGTATCGGAGGTAGCGGGGGGGCCGTATCAGGGACCCAGTACTTC
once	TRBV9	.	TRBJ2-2	CASSVWGVNTGELFF	TGTGCCAGCAGCGTTTGGGGGGTGAACACCGGGGAGCTGTTTTTT
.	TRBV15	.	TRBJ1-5	CATSSGAPSNQPQHF	TGTGCCACCAGCAGCGGGGCCCCTAGCAATCAGCCCCAGCATTTT
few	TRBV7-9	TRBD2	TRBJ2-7	CASSLGGLAGEQYF	TGTGCCAGCAGCTTAGGGGGACTAGCGGGAGAGCAGTACTTC
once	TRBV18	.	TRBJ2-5	CASSPEVLETQYF	TGTGCCAGCTCACCGGAGGTTTTGGAGACCCAGTACTTC
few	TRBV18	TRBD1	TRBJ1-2	CASSPPGQGASSGYTF	TGTGCCAGCTCTCCCCCGGGACAGGGCGCTTCCAGCGGCTACACCTTC
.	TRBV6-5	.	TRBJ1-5	CASSYSRALNQPQHF	TGTGCCAGCAGTTACTCCCGGGCATTAAATCAGCCCCAGCATTTT
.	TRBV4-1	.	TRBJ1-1	CASSQVSGTNTEAFF	TGCGCCAGCAGCCAAGTGTCAGGGACTAACACTGAAGCTTTCTTT
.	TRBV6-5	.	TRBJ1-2	CASSPRPGVYGYTF	TGTGCCAGCAGTCCCCGTCCGGGGGTCTATGGCTACACCTTC
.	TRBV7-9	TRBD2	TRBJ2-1	CASSLPRRLAGANNEQFF	TGTGCCAGCAGCTTACCGCGGCGGCTAGCGGGAGCTAACAATGAGCAGTTCTTC
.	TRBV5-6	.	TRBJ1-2	CASSPTGAGWGGYTF	TGTGCCAGCAGCCCGACGGGGGCAGGGTGGGGTGGCTACACCTTC
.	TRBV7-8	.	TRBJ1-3	CASSFSGSSGNTIYF	TGTGCCAGCAGCTTTTCGGGGTCCTCTGGAAACACCATATATTTT
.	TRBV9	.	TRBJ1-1	CASSVGGVATEAFF	TGTGCCAGCAGCGTAGGCGGGGTCGCCACTGAAGCTTTCTTT
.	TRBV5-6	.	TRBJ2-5	CASRPGTRGTQYF	TGTGCCAGCAGACCGGGGACTCGTGGCACCCAGTACTTC
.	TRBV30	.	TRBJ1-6	CALELGGATVHF	TGTGCCCTGGAGCTGGGCGGGGCCACGGTCCACTTT